What follows are 2 T cell receptor beta chains derived from one specimen sequenced in a study of cytomegalovirus exposure and HLA in healthy donors. 13 Jbeta primers and 60 Vbeta primers were used for the PCR. Profiled with immunoSEQ multiplex PCR; TCRdb holds only in-frame clones, not every one. This sample carries roughly 110,000 clones, around 80% of them seen once, and the ten largest clones take 22%. Sample: PBMCs. The receptors stem from a man aged 25 to 45 in good health and CMV-seropositive.

The rearrangement joins TRBV28 to TRBJ2-5; 8 nucleotides agree with TRBD1. Germline V gene lookup returns CDR1 MDHEN and CDR2 SYDVKM. The CDR3 extends over 15 amino acids. Trimming at V came to 0 bases and at J to 7 bases, leaving 7 bases not matched to a gene. The CDR3 loop is CASSLWSGGQGTQYF. The CDR3 DNA reads as TGTGCCAGCAGTTTATGGTCCGGAGGACAGGGGACCCAGTACTTC.

This sequence joins TRBV6-1 and TRBJ2-2; TRBD1 matches at 7 bases. This CDR3 comprises 15 residues. V lost 6 bases to trimming and J lost 5 bases; unmatched junction nucleotides: 9. Germline lookup yields CDR1 MNHNS and CDR2 SASEGT. The CDR3 sequence is CASRETGLDTGELFF. The CDR3 DNA sequence: TGTGCCAGCAGAGAGACAGGGCTGGATACCGGGGAGCTGTTTTTT.